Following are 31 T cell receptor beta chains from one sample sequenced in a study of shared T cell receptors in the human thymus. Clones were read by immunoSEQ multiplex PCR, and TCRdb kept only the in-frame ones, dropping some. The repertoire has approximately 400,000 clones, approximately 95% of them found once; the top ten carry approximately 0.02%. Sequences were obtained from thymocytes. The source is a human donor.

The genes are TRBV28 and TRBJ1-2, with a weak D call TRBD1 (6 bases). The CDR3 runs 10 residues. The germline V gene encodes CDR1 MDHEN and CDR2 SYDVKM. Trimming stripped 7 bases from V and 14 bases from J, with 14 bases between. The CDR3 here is CASNTGRKTF. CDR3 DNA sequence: TGTGCCAGCAATACAGGGAGAAAGACCTTC.

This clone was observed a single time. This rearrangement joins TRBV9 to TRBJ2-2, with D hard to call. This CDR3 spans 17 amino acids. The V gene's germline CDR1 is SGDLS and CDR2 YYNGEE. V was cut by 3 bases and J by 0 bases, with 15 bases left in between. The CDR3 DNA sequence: TGTGCCAGCAGCGGCGTGGGCGAGCCCCCGAACACCGGGGAGCTGTTTTTT. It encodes CASSGVGEPPNTGELFF.

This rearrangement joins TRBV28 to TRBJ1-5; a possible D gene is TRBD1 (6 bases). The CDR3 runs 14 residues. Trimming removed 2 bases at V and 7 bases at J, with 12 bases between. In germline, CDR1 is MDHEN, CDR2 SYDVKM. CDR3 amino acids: CASSLKGGSQPQHF. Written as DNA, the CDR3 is TGTGCCAGCAGTTTAAAGGGGGGATCGCAGCCCCAGCATTTT.

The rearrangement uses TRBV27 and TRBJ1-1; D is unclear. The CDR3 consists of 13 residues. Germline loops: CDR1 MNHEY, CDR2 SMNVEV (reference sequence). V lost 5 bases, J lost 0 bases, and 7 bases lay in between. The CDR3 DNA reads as TGTGCCAGCAGTCCACCGATGAACACTGAAGCTTTCTTT. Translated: CASSPPMNTEAFF.

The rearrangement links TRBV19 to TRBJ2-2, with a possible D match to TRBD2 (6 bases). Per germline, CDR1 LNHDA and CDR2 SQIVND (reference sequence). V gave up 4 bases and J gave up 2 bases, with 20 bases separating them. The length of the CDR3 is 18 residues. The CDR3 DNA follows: TGTGCCAGTAGTAGGGGCAGGGAGGCCAGCGGCAACACCGGGGAGCTGTTTTTT. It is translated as CASSRGREASGNTGELFF.

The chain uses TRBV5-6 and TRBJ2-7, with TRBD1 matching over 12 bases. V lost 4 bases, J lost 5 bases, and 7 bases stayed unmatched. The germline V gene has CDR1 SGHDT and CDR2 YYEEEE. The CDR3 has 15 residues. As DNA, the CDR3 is TGTGCCAGCAGCCTCCGGGACAGGGGGCTAAACGAGCAGTACTTC. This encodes CASSLRDRGLNEQYF.

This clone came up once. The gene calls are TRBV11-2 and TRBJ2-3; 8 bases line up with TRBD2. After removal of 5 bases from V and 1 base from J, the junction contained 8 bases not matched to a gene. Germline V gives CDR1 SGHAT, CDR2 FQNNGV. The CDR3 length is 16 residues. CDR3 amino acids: CASSLRAGVCTDTQYF. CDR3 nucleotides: TGTGCCAGCAGCCTAAGAGCGGGGGTGTGCACAGATACGCAGTATTTT. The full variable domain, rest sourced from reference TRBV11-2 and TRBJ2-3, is EAGVAQSPRYKIIEKRQSVAFWCNPISGHATLYWYQQILGQGPKLLIQFQNNGVVDDSQLPKDRFSAERLKGVDSTLKIQPAKLEDSAVYLCASSLRAGVCTDTQYFGPGTRLTVL.

This chain's CDR3 is CASIGPRDRYNEQFF. CDR3 DNA: TGTGCCAGCATTGGCCCGCGAGACAGATACAATGAGCAGTTCTTC. The rearrangement links TRBV27 to TRBJ2-1; D might be TRBD1 (5 bases). The germline CDR1 and CDR2 sequences are MNHEY and SMNVEV (reference sequence). V lost 7 bases, J lost 4 bases, and 17 bases lay in between. The CDR3 covers 15 residues.

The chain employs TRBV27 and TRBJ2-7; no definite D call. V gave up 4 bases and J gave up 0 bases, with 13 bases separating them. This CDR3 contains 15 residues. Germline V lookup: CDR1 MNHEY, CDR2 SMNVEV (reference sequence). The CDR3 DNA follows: TGTGCCAGCAGTTCGACACCCAATAGCTCCTACGAGCAGTACTTC. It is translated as CASSSTPNSSYEQYF.

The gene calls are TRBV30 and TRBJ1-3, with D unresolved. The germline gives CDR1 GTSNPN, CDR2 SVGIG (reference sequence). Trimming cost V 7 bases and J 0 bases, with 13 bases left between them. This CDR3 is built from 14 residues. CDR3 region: CASPYDSSGNTIYF. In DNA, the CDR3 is TGTGCCTCACCCTACGATAGCTCTGGAAACACCATATATTTT.

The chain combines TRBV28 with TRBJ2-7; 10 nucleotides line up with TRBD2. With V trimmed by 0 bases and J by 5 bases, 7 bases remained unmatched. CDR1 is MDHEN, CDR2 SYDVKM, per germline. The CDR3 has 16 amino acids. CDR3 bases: TGTGCCAGCAGTTTATGCGGGCCGGGACTAGCGAACGAGCAGTACTTC. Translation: CASSLCGPGLANEQYF.

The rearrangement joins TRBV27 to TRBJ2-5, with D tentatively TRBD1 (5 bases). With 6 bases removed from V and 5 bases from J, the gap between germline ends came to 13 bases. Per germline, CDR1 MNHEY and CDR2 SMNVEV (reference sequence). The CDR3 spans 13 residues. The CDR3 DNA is TGTGCCAGCAGCCGCAGGGTTCTGGAGACCCAGTACTTC. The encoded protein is CASSRRVLETQYF.

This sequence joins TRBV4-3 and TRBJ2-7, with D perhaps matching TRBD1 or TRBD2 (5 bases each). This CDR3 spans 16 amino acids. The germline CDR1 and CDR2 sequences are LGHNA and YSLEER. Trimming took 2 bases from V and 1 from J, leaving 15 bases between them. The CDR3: CASSQIRAGSSYEQYF. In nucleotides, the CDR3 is TGCGCCAGCAGCCAAATTCGGGCAGGGAGTTCCTACGAGCAGTACTTC.

The CDR3 nucleotides are TGTGCCAGCAGTTCAACTAGCGCCTCCTACGAGCAGTACTTC. It encodes CASSSTSASYEQYF. This chain uses TRBV6-5 with TRBJ2-7; 7 bases are shared with TRBD2. The CDR3 totals 14 residues. The V gene's germline CDR1 is MNHEY and CDR2 SVGAGI. The V and J ends lost 4 bases and 0 bases, in that order; junction bases with no gene match: 3.

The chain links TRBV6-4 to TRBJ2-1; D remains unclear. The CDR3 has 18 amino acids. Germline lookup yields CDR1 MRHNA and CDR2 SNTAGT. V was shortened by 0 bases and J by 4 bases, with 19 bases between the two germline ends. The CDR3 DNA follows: TGTGCCAGCAGTGACTCGAACGAACTCTCGGACGAATACAATGAGCAGTTCTTC. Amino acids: CASSDSNELSDEYNEQFF.

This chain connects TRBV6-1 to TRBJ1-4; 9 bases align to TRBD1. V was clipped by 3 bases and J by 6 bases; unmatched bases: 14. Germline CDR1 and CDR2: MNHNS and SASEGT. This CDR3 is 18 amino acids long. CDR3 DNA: TGTGCCAGCAGTGACGGGACAGGGCCCACCAGCCAAGATGAAAAACTGTTTTTT. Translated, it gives CASSDGTGPTSQDEKLFF.

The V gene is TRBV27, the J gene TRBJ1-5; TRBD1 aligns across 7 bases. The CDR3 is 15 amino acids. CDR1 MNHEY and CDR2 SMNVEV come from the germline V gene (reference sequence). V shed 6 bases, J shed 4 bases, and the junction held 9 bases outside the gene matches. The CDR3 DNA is TGTGCCAGCAGAAGTGGTAGACAGGGTAATCAGCCCCAGCATTTT. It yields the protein CASRSGRQGNQPQHF.

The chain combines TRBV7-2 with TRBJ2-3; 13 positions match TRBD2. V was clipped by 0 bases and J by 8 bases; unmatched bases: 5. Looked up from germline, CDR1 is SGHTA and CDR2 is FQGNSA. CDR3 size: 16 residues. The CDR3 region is CASSLATSGRAGTQYF. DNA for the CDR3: TGTGCCAGCAGCTTAGCAACTAGCGGGAGGGCTGGTACGCAGTATTTT.

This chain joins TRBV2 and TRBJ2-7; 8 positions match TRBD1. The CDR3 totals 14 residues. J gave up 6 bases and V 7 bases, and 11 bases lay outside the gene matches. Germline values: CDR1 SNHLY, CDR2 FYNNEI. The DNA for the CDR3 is TGTGCCAGCACTAGAGACAGGGGACGTTGCGAGCAGTACTTC. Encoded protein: CASTRDRGRCEQYF.

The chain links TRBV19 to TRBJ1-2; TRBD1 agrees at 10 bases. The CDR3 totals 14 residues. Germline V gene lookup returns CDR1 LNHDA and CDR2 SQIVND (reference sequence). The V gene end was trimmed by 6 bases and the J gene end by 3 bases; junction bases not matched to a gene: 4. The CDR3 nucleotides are TGTGCCAGTAGACTGACAGGGGGCGACTATGGCTACACCTTC. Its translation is CASRLTGGDYGYTF. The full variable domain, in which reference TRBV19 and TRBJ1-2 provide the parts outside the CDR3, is DGGITQSPKYLFRKEGQNVTLSCEQNLNHDAMYWYRQDPGQGLRLIYYSQIVNDFQKGDIAEGYSVSREKKESFPLTVTSAQKNPTAFYLCASRLTGGDYGYTFGSGTRLTVV.

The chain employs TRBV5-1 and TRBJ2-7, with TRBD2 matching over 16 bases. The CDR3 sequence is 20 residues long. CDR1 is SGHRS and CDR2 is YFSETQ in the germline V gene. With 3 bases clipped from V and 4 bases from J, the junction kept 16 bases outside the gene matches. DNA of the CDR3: TGCGCCAGCAGCTCAGGGGCCCCCGGGACTAGCGGGAGGGATTGGTACGAGCAGTACTTC. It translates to CASSSGAPGTSGRDWYEQYF.

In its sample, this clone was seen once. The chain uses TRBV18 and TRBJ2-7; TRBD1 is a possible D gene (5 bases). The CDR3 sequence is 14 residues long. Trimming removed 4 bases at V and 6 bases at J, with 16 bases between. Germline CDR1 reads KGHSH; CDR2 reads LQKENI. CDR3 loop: CASSQYSFRGEQYF. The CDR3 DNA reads TGTGCCAGCTCACAATACAGCTTTAGGGGCGAGCAGTACTTC. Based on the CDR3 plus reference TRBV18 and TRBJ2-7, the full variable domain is NAGVMQNPRHLVRRRGQEARLRCSPMKGHSHVYWYRQLPEEGLKFMVYLQKENIIDESGMPKERFSAEFPKEGPSILRIQQVVRGDSAAYFCASSQYSFRGEQYFGPGTRLTVT.

Here the CDR3 reads CASSYHFTDVTGELFF. The DNA of the CDR3 is TGTGCCAGCAGTTACCACTTCACCGACGTCACCGGGGAGCTGTTTTTT. V usage is TRBV6-6 and J usage is TRBJ2-2; no clear D. The CDR3 is made up of 16 amino acids. Trimming pared 2 bases from V and 4 bases from J, leaving 14 bases between. CDR1 is MNHNY and CDR2 is SVGAGI in the germline V gene (reference sequence).

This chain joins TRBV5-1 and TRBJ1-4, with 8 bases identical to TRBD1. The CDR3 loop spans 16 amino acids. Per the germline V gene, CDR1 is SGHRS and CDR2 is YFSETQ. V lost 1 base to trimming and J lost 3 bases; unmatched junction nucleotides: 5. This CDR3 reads CASSLNRDRPNEKLFF. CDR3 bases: TGCGCCAGCAGCTTGAACCGGGACAGGCCTAATGAAAAACTGTTTTTT.

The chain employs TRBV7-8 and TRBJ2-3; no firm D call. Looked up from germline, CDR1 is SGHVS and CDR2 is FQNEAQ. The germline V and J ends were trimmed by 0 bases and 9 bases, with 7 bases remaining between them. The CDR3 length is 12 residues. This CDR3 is CASSLATQTQYF. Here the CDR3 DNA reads TGTGCCAGCAGCTTAGCGACCCAAACGCAGTATTTT. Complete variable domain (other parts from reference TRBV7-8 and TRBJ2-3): GAGVSQSPRYKVAKRGQDVALRCDPISGHVSLFWYQQALGQGPEFLTYFQNEAQLDKSGLPSDRFFAERPEGSVSTLKIQRTQQEDSAVYLCASSLATQTQYFGPGTRLTVL.

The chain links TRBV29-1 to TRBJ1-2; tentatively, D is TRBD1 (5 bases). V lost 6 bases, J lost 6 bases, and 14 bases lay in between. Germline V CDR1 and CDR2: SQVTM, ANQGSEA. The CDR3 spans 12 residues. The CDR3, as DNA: TGCAGCGTCACCCAGGGCTCCGATGGCTACACCTTC. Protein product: CSVTQGSDGYTF.

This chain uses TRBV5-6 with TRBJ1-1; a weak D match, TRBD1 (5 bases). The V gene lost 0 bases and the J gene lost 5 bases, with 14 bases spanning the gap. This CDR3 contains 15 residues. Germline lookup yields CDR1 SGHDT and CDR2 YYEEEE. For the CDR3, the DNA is TGTGCCAGCAGCTTGGGTCCCAGGGAATGGACTGAAGCTTTCTTT. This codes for CASSLGPREWTEAFF.

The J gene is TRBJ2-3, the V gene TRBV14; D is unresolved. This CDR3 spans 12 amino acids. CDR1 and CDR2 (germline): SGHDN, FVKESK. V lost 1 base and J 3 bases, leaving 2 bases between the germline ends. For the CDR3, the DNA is TGTGCCAGCAGCCAAGGAACAGATACGCAGTATTTT. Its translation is CASSQGTDTQYF. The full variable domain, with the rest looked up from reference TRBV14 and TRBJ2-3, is EAGVTQFPSHSVIEKGQTVTLRCDPISGHDNLYWYRRVMGKEIKFLLHFVKESKQDESGMPNNRFLAERTGGTYSTLKVQPAELEDSGVYFCASSQGTDTQYFGPGTRLTVL.

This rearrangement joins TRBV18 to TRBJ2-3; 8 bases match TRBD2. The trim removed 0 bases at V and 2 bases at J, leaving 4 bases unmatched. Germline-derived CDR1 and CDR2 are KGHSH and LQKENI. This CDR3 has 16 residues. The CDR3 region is CASSPPASGPTDTQYF. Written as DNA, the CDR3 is TGTGCCAGCTCACCACCGGCTAGCGGGCCCACAGATACGCAGTATTTT.

CDR3 in amino acids: CASSRWFLDEQFF. The CDR3 bases are TGCGCCAGTTCCCGTTGGTTCTTGGATGAGCAGTTCTTC. The V call is TRBV4-3, the J call TRBJ2-1; D ambiguous. Per germline, CDR1 LGHNA and CDR2 YSLEER. This CDR3 region has 13 residues. V was trimmed by 9 bases and J by 8 bases, leaving 17 bases between them.

DNA of the CDR3: TGTGCCAGCAGCCCCGGGCGGGCAGCCGTCCCTATGGCTAATGAAAAACTGTTTTTT. Amino acid sequence: CASSPGRAAVPMANEKLFF. J is TRBJ1-4 and V is TRBV28; D not certain. CDR3 length: 19 amino acids. Per germline, CDR1 MDHEN and CDR2 SYDVKM. V lost 6 bases and J lost 3, with 26 bases in between.